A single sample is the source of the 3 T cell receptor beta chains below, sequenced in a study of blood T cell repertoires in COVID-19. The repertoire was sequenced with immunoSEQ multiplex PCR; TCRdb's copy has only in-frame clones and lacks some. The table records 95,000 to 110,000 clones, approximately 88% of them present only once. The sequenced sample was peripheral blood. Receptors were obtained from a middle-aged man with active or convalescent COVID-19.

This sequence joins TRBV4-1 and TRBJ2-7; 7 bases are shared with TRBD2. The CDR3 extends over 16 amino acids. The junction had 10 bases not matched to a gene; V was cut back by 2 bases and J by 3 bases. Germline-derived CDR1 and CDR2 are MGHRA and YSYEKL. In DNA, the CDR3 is TGCGCCAGCAGCCAACGAATGGGAGGGACCCTCTACGAGCAGTACTTC. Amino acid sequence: CASSQRMGGTLYEQYF.

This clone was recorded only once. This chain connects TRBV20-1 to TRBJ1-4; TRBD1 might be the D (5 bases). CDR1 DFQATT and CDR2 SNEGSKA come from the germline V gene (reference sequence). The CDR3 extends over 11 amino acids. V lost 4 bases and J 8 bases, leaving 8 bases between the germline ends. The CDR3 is CSAKGEEKLFF. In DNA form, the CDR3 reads TGCAGTGCTAAAGGGGAAGAAAAACTGTTTTTT.

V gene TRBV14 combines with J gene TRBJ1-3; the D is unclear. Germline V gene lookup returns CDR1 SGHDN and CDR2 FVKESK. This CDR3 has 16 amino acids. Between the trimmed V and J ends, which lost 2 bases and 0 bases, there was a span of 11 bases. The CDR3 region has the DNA TGTGCCAGCAGCCAAAGCGATTTAAGCTCTGGAAACACCATATATTTT. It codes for CASSQSDLSSGNTIYF.